This TCR beta chain comes out of a study of cytomegalovirus exposure and HLA in healthy donors. TCRdb's copy holds only in-frame clones and misses some; the assay was immunoSEQ multiplex PCR. This sample has approximately 90,000 clones; approximately 94% occur once, and the top ten carry about 1.1%. Details on this clone: What it binds is not known.

The CDR3 loop spans 16 amino acids. The V gene's germline CDR1 is SGHVS and CDR2 FQNEAQ. The ends lost 3 bases at V and 1 base at J; junction bases unmatched: 4. Study-level results: The study found most TCR sequences rare, yet found some public TCRs in many donors. According to a subsequent analysis, TCR clusters from the first cohort were inclined to appear together in the roughly 110 validation repertoires. In vitro confirmation showed three CMV-associated chains to be CMV antigen specific. TCR beta chains numbering 164 were designated cytomegalovirus-associated.

This clonotype was obtained from a woman younger than 45 in good health and CMV-seropositive. The chain recombines TRBV7-8 with TRBJ1-5; 9 nucleotides agree with TRBD1. The specimen sequenced was PBMCs. The CDR3 loop is CASSLDRGVSNQPQHF. CDR3 DNA: TGTGCCAGCAGCTTGGACAGGGGAGTGAGCAATCAGCCCCAGCATTTT.